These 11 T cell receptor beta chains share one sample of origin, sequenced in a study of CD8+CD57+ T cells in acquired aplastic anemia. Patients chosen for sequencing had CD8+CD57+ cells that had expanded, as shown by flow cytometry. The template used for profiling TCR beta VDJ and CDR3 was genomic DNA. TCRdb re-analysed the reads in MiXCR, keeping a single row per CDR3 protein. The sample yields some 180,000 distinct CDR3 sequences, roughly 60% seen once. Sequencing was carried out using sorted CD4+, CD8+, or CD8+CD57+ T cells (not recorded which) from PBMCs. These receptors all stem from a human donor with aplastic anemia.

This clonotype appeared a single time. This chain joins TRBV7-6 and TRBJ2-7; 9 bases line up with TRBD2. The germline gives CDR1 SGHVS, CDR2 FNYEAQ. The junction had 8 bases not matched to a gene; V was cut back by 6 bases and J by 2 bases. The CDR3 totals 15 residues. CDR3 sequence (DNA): TGTGCCAGCAGTGCCCAGGGACTAGCAGCCTACGAGCAGTACTTC. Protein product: CASSAQGLAAYEQYF.

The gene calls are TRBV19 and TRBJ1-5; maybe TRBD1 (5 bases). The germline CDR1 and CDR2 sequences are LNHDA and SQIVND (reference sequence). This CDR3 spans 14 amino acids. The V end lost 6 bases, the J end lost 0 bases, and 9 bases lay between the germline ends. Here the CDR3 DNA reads TGTGCCAGTAGAGCAGGGTATAGCAATCAGCCCCAGCATTTT. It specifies CASRAGYSNQPQHF.

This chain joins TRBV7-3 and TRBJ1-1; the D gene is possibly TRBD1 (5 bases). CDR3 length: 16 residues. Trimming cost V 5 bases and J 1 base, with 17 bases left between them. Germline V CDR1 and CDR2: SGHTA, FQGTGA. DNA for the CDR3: TGTGCCAGCAGCCGCAGGGCAGGGCGAGCGAACACTGAAGCTTTCTTT. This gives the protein CASSRRAGRANTEAFF.

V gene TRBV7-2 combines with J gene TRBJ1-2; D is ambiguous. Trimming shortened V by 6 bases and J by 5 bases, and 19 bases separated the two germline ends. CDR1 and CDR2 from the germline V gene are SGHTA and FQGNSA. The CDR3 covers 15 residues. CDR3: CASSRAERSGYGYTF. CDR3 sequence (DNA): TGTGCCAGCAGTCGGGCCGAAAGATCGGGTTATGGCTACACCTTC.

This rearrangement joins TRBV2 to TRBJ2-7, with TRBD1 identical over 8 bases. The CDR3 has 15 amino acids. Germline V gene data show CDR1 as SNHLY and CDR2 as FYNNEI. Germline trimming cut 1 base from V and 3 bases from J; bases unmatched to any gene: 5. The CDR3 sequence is CASSEVWTGYYEQYF. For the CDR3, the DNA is TGTGCCAGCAGTGAAGTTTGGACAGGGTACTACGAGCAGTACTTC.

The CDR3 is CASSEAYYTDTQYF. The CDR3 DNA reads TGTGCCAGCAGTGAGGCATACTACACAGATACGCAGTATTTT. J is TRBJ2-3 and V is TRBV2, with D unresolved. The V and J ends lost 3 bases and 2 bases respectively, with 9 bases between them. The CDR3 is 14 residues long. Germline V gene data show CDR1 as SNHLY and CDR2 as FYNNEI.

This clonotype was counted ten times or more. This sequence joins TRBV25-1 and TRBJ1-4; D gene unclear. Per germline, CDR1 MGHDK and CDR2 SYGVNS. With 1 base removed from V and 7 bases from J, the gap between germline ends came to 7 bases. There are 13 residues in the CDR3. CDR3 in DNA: TGTGCCAGCAGTGAATTCGACGGTGAAAAACTGTTTTTT. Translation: CASSEFDGEKLFF. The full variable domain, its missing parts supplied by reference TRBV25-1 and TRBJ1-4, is EADIYQTPRYLVIGTGKKITLECSQTMGHDKMYWYQQDPGMELHLIHYSYGVNSTEKGDLSSESTVSRIRTEHFPLTLESARPSHTSQYLCASSEFDGEKLFFGSGTQLSVL.

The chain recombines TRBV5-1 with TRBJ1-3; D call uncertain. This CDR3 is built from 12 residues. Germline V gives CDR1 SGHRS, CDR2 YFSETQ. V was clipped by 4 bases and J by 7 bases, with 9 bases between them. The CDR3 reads CASSPTRNTIYF. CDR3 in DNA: TGCGCCAGCAGCCCGACAAGGAACACCATATATTTT.

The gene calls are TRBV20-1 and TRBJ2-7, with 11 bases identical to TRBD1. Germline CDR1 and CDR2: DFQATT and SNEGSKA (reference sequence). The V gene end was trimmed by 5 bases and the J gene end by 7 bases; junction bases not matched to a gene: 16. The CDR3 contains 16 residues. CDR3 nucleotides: TGCAGTGCTTCCGGGACAGGGGGTTCCAGCTCCCAGGAGCAGTACTTC. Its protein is CSASGTGGSSSQEQYF.

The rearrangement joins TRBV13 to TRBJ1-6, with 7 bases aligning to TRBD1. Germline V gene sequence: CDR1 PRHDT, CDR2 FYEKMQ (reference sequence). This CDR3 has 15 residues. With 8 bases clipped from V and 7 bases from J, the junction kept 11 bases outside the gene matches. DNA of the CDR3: TGTGCCAGCTCACCTCACAGGGGAAGAAATTCACCCCTCCACTTT. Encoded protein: CASSPHRGRNSPLHF.

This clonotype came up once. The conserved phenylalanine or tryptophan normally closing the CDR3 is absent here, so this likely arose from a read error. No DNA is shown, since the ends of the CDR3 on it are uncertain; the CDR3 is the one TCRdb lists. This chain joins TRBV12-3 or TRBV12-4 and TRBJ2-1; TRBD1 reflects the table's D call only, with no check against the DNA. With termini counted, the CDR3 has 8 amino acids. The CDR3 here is CASFLGPG.